This T cell receptor beta chain is drawn from a study of identifying expanded T cells in peripheral blood. This clone appeared once. TCRdb's copy holds only in-frame clones and misses some; the assay was immunoSEQ multiplex PCR. This sample has 100,000 to 110,000 clones, with 80% to 90% found just once. No infections or other immune events were documented during collection. From germline, CDR1 is SGDLS and CDR2 YYNGEE. V was pared by 4 bases and J by 7 bases, with 15 bases between. The CDR3 runs 13 residues. The rearrangement links TRBV9 to TRBJ2-7, with D perhaps matching TRBD2 (5 bases). The sequenced material came from blood. The receptor was isolated from a person aged 18-69 years in good health. CDR3 residues: CASSPRSRGEQYF. Here the CDR3 DNA reads TGTGCCAGCAGCCCTCGCAGTCGAGGGGAGCAGTACTTC.